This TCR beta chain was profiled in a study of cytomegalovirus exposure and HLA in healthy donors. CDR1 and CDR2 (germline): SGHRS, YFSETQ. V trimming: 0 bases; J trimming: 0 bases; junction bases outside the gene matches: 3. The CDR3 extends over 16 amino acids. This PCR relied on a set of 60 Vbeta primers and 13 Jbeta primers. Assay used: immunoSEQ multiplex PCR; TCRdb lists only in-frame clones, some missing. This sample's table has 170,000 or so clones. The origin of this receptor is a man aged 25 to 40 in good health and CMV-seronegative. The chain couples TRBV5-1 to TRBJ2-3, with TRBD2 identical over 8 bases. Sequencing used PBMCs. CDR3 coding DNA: TGCGCCAGCAGCTTGGTTAGCGGGATTAGCACAGATACGCAGTATTTT. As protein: CASSLVSGISTDTQYF.